Presented here are 10 T cell receptor beta chains from one specimen sequenced in a study of glioma-infiltrating T cells after dendritic cell vaccination. This table comes from immunoSEQ multiplex PCR, and its TCRdb copy is limited to in-frame clones, with some not included. The sample has roughly 85,000 clones, less than 85% seen once. Time point here: after dendritic cell vaccination, including at tumor progression/relapse. The sample in question was blood, obtained after dendritic cell vaccination. These receptor sequences come from a human donor with glioblastoma.

Worth noting for this clone: Additional DNA sequences in this sample encode the identical CDR3. The genes are TRBV6-5 and TRBJ2-7; 8 nucleotides align to TRBD1. Germline loops: CDR1 MNHEY, CDR2 SVGAGI. The CDR3 has 15 amino acids. V was clipped by 2 bases and J by 2 bases; unmatched bases: 5. The CDR3 is CASSYRGQGTYEQYF. The CDR3 bases are TGTGCCAGCAGTTACCGAGGACAGGGTACCTACGAGCAGTACTTC.

The V and J genes are TRBV27 and TRBJ2-2; 8 bases match TRBD1. V trimming: 3 bases; J trimming: 8 bases; junction bases outside the gene matches: 11. The germline V gene has CDR1 MNHEY and CDR2 SMNVEV (reference sequence). The CDR3 is made up of 16 amino acids. The CDR3 DNA sequence: TGTGCCAGCAGTTTTGGGGACAGGCCCCTCTCTGGGGAGCTGTTTTTT. This gives the protein CASSFGDRPLSGELFF.

The chain is built from TRBV25-1 and TRBJ1-2; 7 nucleotides agree with TRBD1. Germline CDR1 MGHDK, CDR2 SYGVNS. The trim removed 8 bases at V and 4 bases at J, leaving 10 bases unmatched. The CDR3 consists of 14 residues. CDR3 residues: CASASKGASYGYTF. CDR3 sequence (DNA): TGTGCCAGCGCGAGCAAGGGGGCTAGCTATGGCTACACCTTC.

The V call is TRBV6-1, the J call TRBJ1-1; 7 bases match TRBD1. V lost 6 bases, J lost 8 bases, and 3 bases stayed unmatched. This CDR3 is 11 amino acids long. Per the germline V gene, CDR1 is MNHNS and CDR2 is SASEGT. CDR3 nucleotides: TGTGCCAGCAGCCGGGACAGCGAAGCTTTCTTT. It specifies CASSRDSEAFF.

The sample holds one count of this clone. V usage is TRBV5-1 and J usage is TRBJ2-3; D call uncertain. Trimming left V 4 bases short and J 0 bases short, with 6 bases between. Germline lookup yields CDR1 SGHRS and CDR2 YFSETQ. This CDR3 has 13 amino acids. CDR3 DNA: TGCGCCAGCAGCCCCTCTAGCACAGATACGCAGTATTTT. Its protein product is CASSPSSTDTQYF.

The chain has TRBV7-3 and TRBJ2-7; maybe TRBD2 (7 bases). Looked up from germline, CDR1 is SGHTA and CDR2 is FQGTGA. This CDR3 contains 17 residues. The V and J ends lost 4 bases and 0 bases respectively, with 19 bases between them. The CDR3 DNA reads TGTGCCAGCAGCTCATCCGGCGGGGGCCCAAGCTCCTACGAGCAGTACTTC. This sequence encodes CASSSSGGGPSSYEQYF.

J is TRBJ1-4 and V is TRBV15, with 10 bases identical to TRBD1. V trimming: 4 bases; J trimming: 6 bases; junction bases outside the gene matches: 5. This CDR3 contains 15 residues. Germline V CDR1 and CDR2: LNHNV, YYDKDF (reference sequence). As DNA, the CDR3 is TGTGCCACCAGCATGCTCGGGACAGGGGATGAAAAACTGTTTTTT. It yields the protein CATSMLGTGDEKLFF.

The chain combines TRBV14 with TRBJ1-1, with a tentative D call TRBD1 (5 bases). Per germline, CDR1 SGHDN and CDR2 FVKESK. This CDR3 comprises 14 residues. V dropped 3 bases and J dropped 0 bases, with 8 bases sitting between them. This CDR3 reads CASSHPGMNTEAFF. CDR3 nucleotide sequence: TGTGCCAGCAGCCATCCAGGGATGAACACTGAAGCTTTCTTT.

The chain links TRBV5-1 to TRBJ2-5; D is ambiguous. The CDR3 sequence is 13 residues long. Germline CDR1 is SGHRS and CDR2 is YFSETQ. Trimming left V 0 bases short and J 2 bases short, with 5 bases between. The CDR3 DNA reads TGCGCCAGCAGCTTGGCCCAGCAAGAGACCCAGTACTTC. This codes for CASSLAQQETQYF.

This chain connects TRBV28 to TRBJ1-2; D perhaps matches TRBD1 (5 bases). CDR3 length equals 15 residues. V was cut by 5 bases and J by 4 bases, with 17 bases left in between. From germline, CDR1 is MDHEN and CDR2 SYDVKM. The CDR3 coding sequence is TGTGCCAGCAGTCCAGGGTTGGGAACTTCCTATGGCTACACCTTC. The encoded protein is CASSPGLGTSYGYTF.